Below, 18 T cell receptor beta chains from the same sample are listed, as sequenced in a study of T cells in Graves' hyperthyroidism and ophthalmopathy. TCR beta CDR3 sequences were amplified from RNA transcripts. Carried out on the TCR CDR3, a first-round RT-PCR used the HTBI primer set. A single record per CDR3 protein comes from TCRdb applying MiXCR to the multiplex PCR reads. The table has some 200,000 distinct CDR3 sequences, roughly 17% seen once. The sequenced sample was blood. These receptors all stem from a woman between 45 and 65 years old with Graves' hyperthyroidism.

The gene calls are TRBV10-3 and TRBJ2-5; D remains ambiguous. The V end was cut by 3 bases, the J end by 5 bases, with 13 bases between. The CDR3 has 14 amino acids. CDR1 is ENHRY, CDR2 SYGVKD, per germline. The CDR3 loop is CAISDRGLGETQYF. CDR3 DNA: TGTGCCATCAGTGATCGAGGATTGGGGGAGACCCAGTACTTC.

This clonotype was recorded once. This sequence joins TRBV5-6 and TRBJ2-1, with TRBD2 identical over 11 bases. The germline V gene encodes CDR1 SGHDT and CDR2 YYEEEE. The V gene end was trimmed by 1 base and the J gene end by 2 bases; junction bases not matched to a gene: 8. The CDR3 is made up of 18 amino acids. The CDR3 region has the DNA TGTGCCAGCAGCTTGAGTCCTAGCGGGAGGAGTCCCTACAATGAGCAGTTCTTC. Its protein is CASSLSPSGRSPYNEQFF.

Many counts were recorded for this clonotype. This chain connects TRBV7-9 to TRBJ1-2; no reliable D call. This CDR3 is 16 amino acids long. Germline CDR1 reads SEHNR; CDR2 reads FQNEAQ (reference sequence). V was cut by 2 bases and J by 6 bases, with 19 bases left in between. In nucleotides, the CDR3 is TGTGCCAGCAGCTTACAACCCGGGAGTCAAGGAGATGGCTACACCTTC. This sequence encodes CASSLQPGSQGDGYTF.

The rearrangement joins TRBV3-1 to TRBJ1-3, with no clear D. V was trimmed by 2 bases and J by 3 bases, leaving 5 bases between them. The germline V gene has CDR1 LGHDT and CDR2 YNNKEL (reference sequence). This CDR3 region has 13 residues. The CDR3 DNA reads TGTGCCAGCAGCCAAACAATTGGAAACACCATATATTTT. Translated: CASSQTIGNTIYF.

Ten or more counts support this clonotype. This chain links TRBV5-4 with TRBJ2-1, with 13 bases matching TRBD2. J lost 2 bases, V lost 4 bases, and 3 bases had no gene match. The germline V gene has CDR1 SGHNT and CDR2 YYREEE (reference sequence). This CDR3 contains 16 residues. CDR3 amino acids: CASSRTSGRAYNEQFF. CDR3 bases: TGTGCCAGCAGCCGGACTAGCGGGAGAGCCTACAATGAGCAGTTCTTC.

The sample holds many counts of this clonotype. The V and J genes are TRBV9 and TRBJ1-1, with no clear D. The V gene's germline CDR1 is SGDLS and CDR2 YYNGEE. The germline V and J ends were trimmed by 4 bases and 4 bases, with 14 bases remaining between them. The CDR3 runs to 14 residues. The CDR3 loop is CASSKYTSPTEAFF. The CDR3 DNA reads TGTGCCAGCAGCAAATACACCAGCCCCACTGAAGCTTTCTTT.

This chain joins TRBV24-1 and TRBJ1-5; 9 bases map to TRBD1. The V gene's germline CDR1 is KGHDR and CDR2 SFDVKD. Unmatched junction bases numbered 8, after V lost 9 bases and J lost 3 bases. The CDR3 is made up of 15 amino acids. CDR3 nucleotides: TGTGCCACCGGCGGACAGGGGAATCTCAATCAGCCCCAGCATTTT. It encodes CATGGQGNLNQPQHF.

This sequence joins TRBV6-2 or TRBV6-3 and TRBJ2-1; no clear D gene. This CDR3 comprises 16 residues. The ends were cut back, 2 bases at V and 3 bases at J, with 14 bases in the middle. Looked up from germline, CDR1 is MNHEY and CDR2 is SVGEGT. The CDR3 nucleotides read TGTGCCAGCAGTTACCCCTTGTTGCCGATCTACAATGAGCAGTTCTTC. Its translation is CASSYPLLPIYNEQFF.

The chain employs TRBV28 and TRBJ1-6, with D possibly being TRBD1 (5 bases). The CDR3 sequence is 15 residues long. Trimming took 5 bases from V and 3 from J, leaving 11 bases between them. The germline CDR1 and CDR2 sequences are MDHEN and SYDVKM. The CDR3 loop reads CASSPSGYYNSPLHF. The CDR3 DNA reads TGTGCCAGCAGTCCATCAGGGTACTATAATTCACCCCTCCACTTT.

This clonotype was seen at least ten times. The V gene is TRBV18, the J gene TRBJ2-3, with a tentative D call TRBD2 (5 bases). This CDR3 spans 12 amino acids. Germline loops: CDR1 KGHSH, CDR2 LQKENI. Between the trimmed V and J ends, which lost 3 bases and 5 bases, there was a span of 6 bases. As DNA, the CDR3 is TGTGCCAGCTCACCTAGCGTAGATACGCAGTATTTT. It is translated as CASSPSVDTQYF.

The table lists this clonotype with a few counts. This rearrangement joins TRBV12-3 or TRBV12-4 to TRBJ1-2; D gene unclear. The CDR3 has 15 residues. The V and J ends lost 2 bases and 6 bases respectively, with 16 bases between them. CDR3 sequence reads: CASSLNDVSWNGYTF. In DNA, the CDR3 is TGTGCCAGCAGTTTAAACGATGTCAGCTGGAATGGCTACACCTTC.

This clonotype was counted ten times or more. The chain is built from TRBV12-3 or TRBV12-4 and TRBJ2-3, with TRBD2 identical over 8 bases. This CDR3 contains 15 residues. The V segment lost 5 bases and the J segment 2 bases; nucleotides outside the gene matches: 6. The DNA for the CDR3 is TGTGCCAGCAGTACCCCGGGACTAGACACAGATACGCAGTATTTT. This codes for CASSTPGLDTDTQYF.

The chain is built from TRBV5-1 and TRBJ1-4; 10 bases fit TRBD1. With 3 bases clipped from V and 5 bases from J, the junction kept 1 base outside the gene matches. CDR3 length equals 14 residues. Germline loops: CDR1 SGHRS, CDR2 YFSETQ. This chain's CDR3 is CASSSGQGNEKLFF. The CDR3 region has the DNA TGCGCCAGCAGCTCGGGACAGGGGAATGAAAAACTGTTTTTT. The full variable domain, its missing parts supplied by reference TRBV5-1 and TRBJ1-4, is KAGVTQTPRYLIKTRGQQVTLSCSPISGHRSVSWYQQTPGQGLQFLFEYFSETQRNKGNFPGRFSGRQFSNSRSEMNVSTLELGDSALYLCASSSGQGNEKLFFGSGTQLSVL.

This clonotype was found many times. The CDR3 spells CASSYSGASTDTQYF. The DNA for the CDR3 is TGTGCCAGCAGCTATAGCGGGGCTAGCACAGATACGCAGTATTTT. V is TRBV7-9 and J is TRBJ2-3; 8 bases fit TRBD2. Germline assignment: CDR1 SEHNR and CDR2 FQNEAQ (reference sequence). With V trimmed by 4 bases and J by 0 bases, 3 bases remained unmatched. This CDR3 is 15 amino acids long.

This chain's CDR3 is CASSGRGSGANVLTF. In DNA form, the CDR3 reads TGTGCCAGCAGTGGCAGGGGGTCTGGGGCCAACGTCCTGACTTTC. This chain uses TRBV27 with TRBJ2-6; 7 nucleotides match TRBD1. V shed 5 bases, J shed 1 base, and the junction held 2 bases outside the gene matches. CDR1 is MNHEY, CDR2 SMNVEV, per germline (reference sequence). The CDR3 loop spans 15 amino acids.

J is TRBJ1-5 and V is TRBV5-6; D is uncertain. Germline V lookup: CDR1 SGHDT, CDR2 YYEEEE. CDR3 length: 16 amino acids. The V end was cut by 3 bases, the J end by 0 bases, with 13 bases between. The CDR3 reads CASSSLTDYSNQPQHF. The CDR3 bases are TGTGCCAGCAGCTCCCTGACTGATTATAGCAATCAGCCCCAGCATTTT.

This clonotype showed up many times. V gene TRBV20-1 combines with J gene TRBJ1-5; D possibly corresponds to TRBD1 (5 bases). Trimming took 3 bases from V and 6 from J, leaving 15 bases between them. The CDR3 has 14 amino acids. The V gene's germline CDR1 is DFQATT and CDR2 SNEGSKA (reference sequence). The CDR3 loop is CSASAREGIQPQHF. The CDR3 DNA sequence: TGCAGTGCTAGTGCTAGGGAGGGGATTCAGCCCCAGCATTTT.

This clonotype was counted many times. The chain couples TRBV28 to TRBJ1-1; no reliable D call. CDR1 MDHEN and CDR2 SYDVKM come from the germline V gene. V was cut by 2 bases and J by 6 bases, with 4 bases left in between. This CDR3 comprises 11 residues. The chain's CDR3 is CASSLVSEAFF. The CDR3 DNA follows: TGTGCCAGCAGTTTAGTCTCTGAAGCTTTCTTT.